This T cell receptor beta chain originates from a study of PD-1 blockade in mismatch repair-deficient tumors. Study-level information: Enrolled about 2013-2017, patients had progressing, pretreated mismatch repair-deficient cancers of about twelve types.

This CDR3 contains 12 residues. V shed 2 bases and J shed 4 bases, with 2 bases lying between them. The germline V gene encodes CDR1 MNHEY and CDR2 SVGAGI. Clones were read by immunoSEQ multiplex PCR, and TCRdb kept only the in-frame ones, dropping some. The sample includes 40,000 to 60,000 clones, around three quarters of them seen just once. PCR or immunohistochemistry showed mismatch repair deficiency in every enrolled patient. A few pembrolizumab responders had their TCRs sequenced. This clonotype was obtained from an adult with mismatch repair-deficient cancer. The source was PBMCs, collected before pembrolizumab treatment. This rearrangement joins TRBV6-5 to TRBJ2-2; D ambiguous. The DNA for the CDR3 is TGTGCCAGCAGTTACAGCACCGGGGAGCTGTTTTTT. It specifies CASSYSTGELFF.